This T cell receptor beta chain was identified during a study of cytomegalovirus exposure and HLA in healthy donors. There are a few counts of this clone. Germline CDR1 reads SEHNR; CDR2 reads FQNEAQ (reference sequence). V was clipped by 5 bases and J by 5 bases, with 10 bases between them. The CDR3 runs to 14 residues. Profiling relied on immunoSEQ multiplex PCR, and the TCRdb table lists in-frame clones only, not all of them. The data show 60,000 to 70,000 clones, approximately 90% seen once. The donors were members of the validation cohort comprising 100 to 150 subjects, separate from the roughly 600-subject first cohort.

This TCR was recovered from a woman aged 18 to 35 in good health and CMV-seronegative. Sequencing was carried out using PBMCs. This rearrangement joins TRBV7-9 to TRBJ1-6, with D perhaps matching TRBD1 (6 bases). In DNA form, the CDR3 reads TGTGCCAGCAGCCGGGACACGGATAATTCACCCCTCCACTTT. Amino acid sequence: CASSRDTDNSPLHF.